A selection of T cell receptor beta chains follows, all from one sample in a study of blood T cell repertoires in COVID-19. Sequencing was performed with immunoSEQ multiplex PCR; in TCRdb, only in-frame clones are kept and a portion is missing. The table lists 150,000 or so clones, roughly 84% of them singletons. Sequencing was performed on peripheral blood. The source is a woman aged 50 to 60 in a cohort sampled during active or convalescent COVID-19. Each CDR3 is given with its conserved first and last residue. D genes are given only for firm matches. Rows may omit the clone size; those that give it use once, few, many or a size class.

clone_size,d_call,v_call,cdr3_length,j_call,cdr3_aa,cdr3_nt
-,TRBD1,TRBV12-3/TRBV12-4,11,TRBJ1-1,CASSLTGEAFF,TGTGCCAGCAGTCTGACAGGGGAGGCTTTCTTT
-,-,TRBV7-8,16,TRBJ1-2,CASSLAQGIRNYGYTF,TGTGCCAGCAGCTTAGCCCAGGGGATAAGGAACTATGGCTACACCTTC
-,-,TRBV7-3,14,TRBJ1-1,CASSLAGRNTEAFF,TGTGCCAGCAGCTTAGCTGGGCGTAACACTGAAGCTTTCTTT
-,-,TRBV21-1,15,TRBJ2-7,CASLKDRGFSYEQYF,TGTGCCAGCCTAAAGGACAGGGGGTTTTCCTACGAGCAGTACTTC
once,-,TRBV5-8,13,TRBJ2-5,CASTTGSDETQYF,TGTGCCAGCACCACGGGGTCAGACGAGACCCAGTACTTC
-,-,TRBV4-3,15,TRBJ2-4,CASSQDPGSKNIQYF,TGCGCCAGCAGCCAAGATCCGGGGAGCAAAAACATTCAGTACTTC
-,-,TRBV5-1,16,TRBJ1-3,CASSLGAYNSGNTIYF,TGCGCCAGCAGCTTGGGGGCCTATAACTCTGGAAACACCATATATTTT
few,TRBD1,TRBV11-3,14,TRBJ2-1,CASSSQGAYNEQFF,TGTGCCAGCAGCTCCCAGGGGGCATACAATGAGCAGTTCTTC
-,TRBD1,TRBV30,14,TRBJ2-7,CAWGDRGGLYEQYF,TGTGCCTGGGGGGACAGGGGAGGCCTCTACGAGCAGTACTTC
-,TRBD1,TRBV18,15,TRBJ1-2,CASSYTGGDNYGYTF,TGTGCCAGCTCCTACACAGGGGGCGATAACTATGGCTACACCTTC
-,-,TRBV7-9,14,TRBJ2-3,CASRFRGSTDTQYF,TGTGCCAGCAGATTCCGGGGATCCACAGATACGCAGTATTTT
-,-,TRBV4-1,15,TRBJ1-4,CASSQGRAWGEKLFF,TGCGCCAGCAGCCAGGGGAGGGCGTGGGGTGAAAAACTGTTTTTT
-,-,TRBV7-3,11,TRBJ1-2,CASNPLVVYTF,TGTGCCAGCAACCCCTTGGTAGTCTACACCTTC
-,TRBD1,TRBV3-1/TRBV3-2,14,TRBJ1-2,CASSQGGQGNGYTF,TGTGCCAGCAGCCAAGGGGGACAGGGTAATGGCTACACCTTC
-,-,TRBV18,15,TRBJ1-1,CASSPRQEMNTEAFF,TGTGCCAGCTCACCCCGACAGGAGATGAACACTGAAGCTTTCTTT
-,-,TRBV30,16,TRBJ1-6,CAWSSPPTDYNSPLHF,TGTGCCTGGAGTTCTCCCCCGACTGACTATAATTCACCCCTCCACTTT
-,TRBD1,TRBV2,13,TRBJ2-7,CATLQGAPGEQYF,TGTGCCACCCTACAGGGGGCGCCGGGCGAGCAGTACTTC
few,TRBD2,TRBV9,18,TRBJ2-1,CASSVAASGGGSYNEQFF,TGTGCCAGCAGCGTAGCTGCTAGCGGGGGAGGCTCCTACAATGAGCAGTTCTTC
-,-,TRBV6-5,15,TRBJ1-1,CASSYSTVGGDGAFF,TGTGCCAGCAGTTACTCTACTGTCGGGGGGGACGGAGCTTTCTTT
-,TRBD1,TRBV9,15,TRBJ1-6,CASSVDTGVNSPLHF,TGTGCCAGCAGCGTAGATACAGGGGTTAATTCACCCCTCCACTTT
-,TRBD1,TRBV5-6,15,TRBJ2-7,CASSLAATGFYEQYF,TGTGCCAGCAGCTTGGCTGCGACAGGGTTTTACGAGCAGTACTTC
-,-,TRBV10-3,15,TRBJ1-1,CAISESGEGRSRAFF,TGTGCCATCAGTGAGTCTGGAGAGGGGAGGAGTCGGGCTTTCTTT
-,TRBD1,TRBV6-5,14,TRBJ1-1,CASSRQGLGTEAFF,TGTGCCAGCTCGAGACAGGGATTGGGGACTGAAGCTTTCTTT
-,-,TRBV19,13,TRBJ1-1,CASRPGVWTEAFF,TGTGCCAGTAGGCCAGGGGTATGGACTGAAGCTTTCTTT
-,TRBD1,TRBV5-1,14,TRBJ2-5,CASTPGTVGETQYF,TGCGCCAGCACTCCAGGGACAGTAGGAGAGACCCAGTACTTC
-,-,TRBV18,16,TRBJ1-1,CASSPAEQSMNTEAFF,TGTGCCAGCTCACCAGCTGAACAGAGTATGAACACTGAAGCTTTCTTT
-,-,TRBV6-1,11,TRBJ2-1,CASSLQGEQFF,TGTGCCAGCAGTTTACAGGGTGAGCAGTTCTTC
-,-,TRBV2,14,TRBJ1-2,CASSRTDSPDGYTF,TGTGCCAGCAGCCGAACTGACAGTCCCGATGGCTACACCTTC
-,-,TRBV7-9,15,TRBJ2-6,CASSLRVSGANVLTF,TGTGCCAGCAGCTTAAGAGTCTCTGGGGCCAACGTCCTGACTTTC
-,-,TRBV19,14,TRBJ2-5,CASSIPGGVETQYF,TGTGCCAGTAGTATACCCGGCGGGGTGGAGACCCAGTACTTC
-,TRBD2,TRBV10-3,15,TRBJ2-1,CAISESDGGAGEQFF,TGTGCCATCAGTGAGTCTGACGGGGGGGCTGGGGAGCAGTTCTTC
-,TRBD2,TRBV6-5,15,TRBJ2-5,CASSYSGLAFETQYF,TGTGCCAGCAGTTACTCGGGACTAGCGTTCGAGACCCAGTACTTC
once,-,TRBV12-5,12,TRBJ2-3,CASGSLVDTQYF,TGTGCTAGTGGAAGCCTAGTAGATACGCAGTATTTT
-,-,TRBV3-1/TRBV3-2,16,TRBJ2-5,CASSPWGRASRETQYF,TGTGCCAGCAGCCCCTGGGGCAGGGCGAGTCGAGAGACCCAGTACTTC
-,TRBD1,TRBV10-3,15,TRBJ1-5,CAIGEGQGGHQPQHF,TGTGCCATCGGGGAGGGACAGGGGGGTCATCAGCCCCAGCATTTT
-,-,TRBV5-4,13,TRBJ2-7,CASSKDRVYEQYF,TGTGCCAGCAGCAAGGACAGAGTCTACGAGCAGTACTTC
-,TRBD2,TRBV18,16,TRBJ2-2,CASSPLAGTNTGELFF,TGTGCCAGCTCACCTCTAGCGGGTACGAACACCGGGGAGCTGTTTTTT
-,-,TRBV7-2,14,TRBJ2-1,CASNRQRAYNEQFF,TGTGCCAGCAACAGACAGAGAGCCTACAATGAGCAGTTCTTC
once,-,TRBV7-2,13,TRBJ1-2,CASSLGQGRNYAF,TGTGCCAGCAGCTTAGGGCAGGGCCGGAACTATGCCTTC
-,TRBD1,TRBV6-5,15,TRBJ2-7,CASSYSPGTGSEQYF,TGTGCCAGCAGTTACTCTCCTGGGACAGGGAGCGAGCAGTACTTC
few,-,TRBV5-1,14,TRBJ1-6,CASSFSVTNSPLHF,TGCGCCAGCAGCTTCTCGGTAACCAATTCACCCCTCCACTTT
-,-,TRBV7-6,15,TRBJ2-3,CASSLAGGPTDTQYF,TGTGCCAGCAGCTTAGCGGGGGGGCCCACAGATACGCAGTATTTT
once,-,TRBV11-3,15,TRBJ2-7,CASSLRGDTTYEQYF,TGTGCCAGCAGCCTCCGTGGGGACACCACCTACGAGCAGTACTTC
-,-,TRBV2,14,TRBJ1-4,CASKWETAGEKLFF,TGTGCCAGCAAGTGGGAGACCGCGGGTGAAAAACTGTTTTTT
-,TRBD1,TRBV5-6,13,TRBJ2-7,CASSFRDRGWQYF,TGTGCCAGCAGCTTCCGGGACAGGGGTTGGCAGTACTTC
-,-,TRBV29-1,11,TRBJ1-1,CSVEDGRGAFF,TGCAGCGTTGAAGATGGGAGGGGAGCTTTCTTT
-,TRBD1,TRBV3-1/TRBV3-2,18,TRBJ2-7,CASSQDLGVGQGSYEQYF,TGTGCCAGCAGCCAAGATCTTGGCGTGGGACAGGGGTCCTACGAGCAGTACTTC
-,-,TRBV15,15,TRBJ1-1,CATSRDPRGGTEAFF,TGTGCCACCAGCAGAGACCCCAGGGGTGGGACTGAAGCTTTCTTT
once,-,TRBV19,13,TRBJ1-1,CASSIRGITEAFF,TGTGCCAGTAGTATACGGGGTATCACTGAAGCTTTCTTT
-,TRBD1,TRBV11-1,13,TRBJ1-1,CASSRTGDTEAFF,TGTGCCAGCAGCCGGACAGGGGACACTGAAGCTTTCTTT
-,TRBD1,TRBV9,15,TRBJ2-5,CASSVGGQGVETQYF,TGTGCCAGCAGCGTAGGGGGACAGGGGGTGGAGACCCAGTACTTC
-,-,TRBV6-6,16,TRBJ1-1,CASSYSQVGGNTEAFF,TGTGCCAGCAGTTACTCCCAGGTAGGGGGGAACACTGAAGCTTTCTTT